These T cell receptor beta chains were read from a single sample in a study of cytomegalovirus exposure and HLA in healthy donors. Libraries were prepared by immunoSEQ multiplex PCR; TCRdb keeps only in-frame clonotypes and omits some of them. This sample's table reports about 200,000 clones. Sequencing input: PBMCs. These receptors all come from a boy aged 10-17 years in good health and CMV-seronegative. The CDR3 runs from the conserved cysteine through the conserved F or W. Fields, in order: CDR3 DNA, CDR3 protein, V gene, D gene, J gene. A D gene is named only where the DNA matches it firmly.

CDR3nt: TGTGCCTGGGACGGGCAGGGACTCTATGGCTACACCTTC
CDR3aa: CAWDGQGLYGYTF
v_gene: TRBV30
d_gene: .
j_gene: TRBJ1-2

CDR3nt: TGTGCCAGCAGCTTATCGGTAGGAGGCACTGAAGCTTTCTTT
CDR3aa: CASSLSVGGTEAFF
v_gene: TRBV7-9
d_gene: .
j_gene: TRBJ1-1

CDR3nt: TGTGCCAGCAGCGCCGGCGGGGGTTTAGCCAAAAACATTCAGTACTTC
CDR3aa: CASSAGGGLAKNIQYF
v_gene: TRBV5-4
d_gene: TRBD2
j_gene: TRBJ2-4

CDR3nt: TGTGCCAGCACCCTGCTGAGCGGGGGATCCAGTTTACAGTATTTT
CDR3aa: CASTLLSGGSSLQYF
v_gene: TRBV6-5
d_gene: TRBD2
j_gene: TRBJ2-3

CDR3nt: TGTGCCAGCAGCAGGAGCGGGGGGCTAAGAAATGAGCAGTTCTTC
CDR3aa: CASSRSGGLRNEQFF
v_gene: TRBV7-8
d_gene: TRBD2
j_gene: TRBJ2-1

CDR3nt: TGTGCCAGCTCCGTCCAGCCCCAGCATTTT
CDR3aa: CASSVQPQHF
v_gene: TRBV28
d_gene: .
j_gene: TRBJ1-5

CDR3nt: TGTGCCAGCAGTTATAGGGTCGAGGGAGGCTACGAGCAGTACTTC
CDR3aa: CASSYRVEGGYEQYF
v_gene: TRBV6-5
d_gene: .
j_gene: TRBJ2-7

CDR3nt: TGCGCCAGCAGCCAAGATCTGCGGGCCACTATTCCCTACGAGCAGTACTTC
CDR3aa: CASSQDLRATIPYEQYF
v_gene: TRBV4-3
d_gene: .
j_gene: TRBJ2-7

CDR3nt: TGTGCCAGCAGTTTATACAGGGGGCCGTCCACTGAAGCTTTCTTT
CDR3aa: CASSLYRGPSTEAFF
v_gene: TRBV27
d_gene: TRBD1
j_gene: TRBJ1-1

CDR3nt: TGTGCCAGCAGCTTGAGGTCGGTCGGGGGGTCGCAGTATTTT
CDR3aa: CASSLRSVGGSQYF
v_gene: TRBV5-6
d_gene: TRBD2
j_gene: TRBJ2-3

CDR3nt: TGTGCCACCAGCAGAGATGGCCTAGACTACGAGCAGTACTTC
CDR3aa: CATSRDGLDYEQYF
v_gene: TRBV15
d_gene: .
j_gene: TRBJ2-7

CDR3nt: TGTGCCAGCAGTTTATCGACAGGGTACGCAGATACGCAGTATTTT
CDR3aa: CASSLSTGYADTQYF
v_gene: TRBV27
d_gene: TRBD1
j_gene: TRBJ2-3

CDR3nt: TGCGCCAGCAGCCAACCCCCGGGACTAGCGGGGAAAAGCTCCTACGAGCAGTACTTC
CDR3aa: CASSQPPGLAGKSSYEQYF
v_gene: TRBV4-1
d_gene: TRBD2
j_gene: TRBJ2-7

CDR3nt: TGCGCCAGCAGCCAAGCGGGGGGGTCCTACAATGAGCAGTTCTTC
CDR3aa: CASSQAGGSYNEQFF
v_gene: TRBV5-1
d_gene: TRBD2
j_gene: TRBJ2-1

CDR3nt: TGTGCCAGCAGCTTGGACCGGGACAGGGGGCTATACGAGCAGTACTTC
CDR3aa: CASSLDRDRGLYEQYF
v_gene: TRBV5-6
d_gene: TRBD1
j_gene: TRBJ2-7

CDR3nt: TGCAGCGCTGTACTAGCGAACTTTAGCACAGATACGCAGTATTTT
CDR3aa: CSAVLANFSTDTQYF
v_gene: TRBV29-1
d_gene: TRBD2
j_gene: TRBJ2-3

CDR3nt: TGTGCCAGCAGTGAATTGTTAATTATGCGGAATCAGCCCCAGCATTTT
CDR3aa: CASSELLIMRNQPQHF
v_gene: TRBV2
d_gene: .
j_gene: TRBJ1-5

CDR3nt: TGTGCCAGTAGTCCCCAGGGTTACAATGAGCAGTTCTTC
CDR3aa: CASSPQGYNEQFF
v_gene: TRBV19
d_gene: .
j_gene: TRBJ2-1

CDR3nt: TGTGCCAGCGTCGGGGGGGCCTTGCGCGATACGCAGTATTTT
CDR3aa: CASVGGALRDTQYF
v_gene: TRBV18
d_gene: TRBD2
j_gene: TRBJ2-3

CDR3nt: TGTGCCAGCTCACCACCGGGACAGGGGTTTCAGCCCCTCCACTTT
CDR3aa: CASSPPGQGFQPLHF
v_gene: TRBV18
d_gene: TRBD1
j_gene: TRBJ1-6

CDR3nt: TGTGCCAGCAGCTTAGGAGGACTAGCGGGGGGGGTCTACGAGCAGTACTTC
CDR3aa: CASSLGGLAGGVYEQYF
v_gene: TRBV13
d_gene: TRBD2
j_gene: TRBJ2-7